These T cell receptor beta chains were read from a single sample in a study of identifying expanded T cells in peripheral blood. Here immunoSEQ multiplex PCR was the method, and the copy in TCRdb shows in-frame clones only, minus some. The sample includes 50,000 or so clones, approximately 89% of them seen just once. The specimen was blood. These receptors all come from a person aged 18 to 75 in good health. Both conserved end residues are part of each CDR3. D genes are given only for firm matches. The size entry is marked missing in some rows and otherwise reads once, few, many or a size class.

clone size,J gene,V gene,D gene,CDR3 protein,CDR3 DNA
NA,TRBJ2-7,TRBV5-4,NA,CASSLMSPAGEQYF,TGTGCCAGCAGCTTAATGTCACCAGCGGGCGAGCAGTACTTC
NA,TRBJ1-1,TRBV27,TRBD1,CASSTDRPLLGNTEAFF,TGTGCCAGCAGCACGGACAGGCCACTTTTGGGGAACACTGAAGCTTTCTTT
NA,TRBJ2-7,TRBV4-1,TRBD2,CASSLQSAGVVYEQYF,TGCGCCAGCAGCCTCCAGTCGGCGGGAGTGGTCTACGAGCAGTACTTC
NA,TRBJ1-3,TRBV18,NA,CASSPQGGKSGNTIYF,TGTGCCAGCTCACCACAGGGTGGGAAATCTGGAAACACCATATATTTT
NA,TRBJ1-2,TRBV9,NA,CASSVDGVQRGYGYTF,TGTGCCAGCAGCGTGGATGGGGTACAGAGAGGGTATGGCTACACCTTC
NA,TRBJ2-1,TRBV28,TRBD2,CASSLSLAGRNEQFF,TGTGCCAGCAGTTTATCACTAGCGGGTCGCAATGAGCAGTTCTTC
NA,TRBJ2-5,TRBV11-1,TRBD1,CASSLPSTGGQETQYF,TGTGCCAGCAGCTTGCCTTCGACAGGGGGCCAAGAGACCCAGTACTTC
once,TRBJ2-7,TRBV7-8,NA,CASSHTSYEQYF,TGTGCCAGCAGCCACACCTCCTACGAGCAGTACTTC
NA,TRBJ1-1,TRBV5-1,TRBD1,CASREGAGTGGTEAFF,TGCGCCAGCCGCGAGGGCGCCGGGACAGGGGGTACTGAAGCTTTCTTT
NA,TRBJ1-3,TRBV19,NA,CASTDPSSGNTIYF,TGTGCCAGTACGGACCCAAGCTCTGGAAACACCATATATTTT
NA,TRBJ2-1,TRBV5-1,NA,CASSLEGRGQYNEQFF,TGCGCCAGCAGCTTGGAGGGGCGGGGGCAGTACAATGAGCAGTTCTTC
NA,TRBJ2-7,TRBV6-6,NA,CASSYSGTYGEQYF,TGTGCCAGCAGTTACTCCGGGACCTATGGGGAGCAGTACTTC
NA,TRBJ2-1,TRBV7-2,NA,CASSLANLAQFF,TGTGCCAGCAGCTTAGCGAATCTAGCGCAGTTCTTC
NA,TRBJ2-5,TRBV28,TRBD2,CASSLAGAGGLETQYF,TGTGCCAGCAGTTTAGCGGGAGCGGGAGGTCTAGAGACCCAGTACTTC
NA,TRBJ1-2,TRBV30,TRBD1,CAWSRGTGANYGYTF,TGTGCCTGGAGTAGAGGGACAGGGGCCAACTATGGCTACACCTTC
NA,TRBJ1-4,TRBV4-1,NA,CASRLRVGNSNEKLFF,TGCGCCAGCAGATTGAGAGTGGGGAACTCTAATGAAAAACTGTTTTTT
NA,TRBJ2-3,TRBV28,TRBD2,CASSIPGTRVDTQYF,TGTGCCAGCAGTATCCCCGGGACTAGGGTAGATACGCAGTATTTT
NA,TRBJ2-1,TRBV27,TRBD2,CASSWGLAGGNEQFF,TGTGCCAGCAGTTGGGGACTAGCGGGAGGCAATGAGCAGTTCTTC
once,TRBJ2-7,TRBV5-8,TRBD2,CASSPWGGNSYEQYF,TGTGCCAGCAGCCCCTGGGGAGGGAACTCCTACGAGCAGTACTTC
once,TRBJ2-3,TRBV5-1,TRBD2,CASSPLAGGTDTQYF,TGCGCCAGCAGCCCACTAGCGGGTGGCACAGATACGCAGTATTTT
once,TRBJ1-5,TRBV19,NA,CASSMGSNQPQHF,TGTGCCAGTAGTATGGGGAGCAATCAGCCCCAGCATTTT
NA,TRBJ2-2,TRBV9,NA,CASSPRAEGRTGELFF,TGTGCCAGCAGCCCCCGGGCCGAGGGCCGGACCGGGGAGCTGTTTTTT
NA,TRBJ1-5,TRBV6-6,NA,CATQGPNQPQHF,TGTGCCACCCAGGGTCCCAATCAGCCCCAGCATTTT
NA,TRBJ2-7,TRBV19,TRBD2,CASSTLAGDHEQYF,TGTGCCAGTAGTACACTAGCGGGAGACCACGAGCAGTACTTC
NA,TRBJ2-7,TRBV5-1,NA,CASSLESEQYF,TGCGCCAGCAGCTTGGAGTCAGAGCAGTACTTC
NA,TRBJ2-3,TRBV25-1,NA,CASSDTGFTDTQYF,TGTGCCAGCAGTGATACAGGTTTCACAGATACGCAGTATTTT
NA,TRBJ1-2,TRBV6-6,NA,CASSNGGGRYGYTF,TGTGCCAGCAGTAACGGGGGAGGGAGGTATGGCTACACCTTC
NA,TRBJ2-1,TRBV4-2,TRBD2,CASSHPPSGTSEQFF,TGTGCCAGCAGCCATCCCCCTAGCGGGACGAGCGAGCAGTTCTTC
NA,TRBJ2-1,TRBV11-2,TRBD2,CASSLNAGGGEQFF,TGTGCCAGCAGCTTAAACGCGGGAGGGGGTGAGCAGTTCTTC
few,TRBJ1-5,TRBV30,NA,CAWSKGGNQPQHF,TGTGCCTGGAGTAAGGGGGGCAATCAGCCCCAGCATTTT
once,TRBJ1-6,TRBV7-2,NA,CASSLSYNSPLHF,TGTGCCAGCAGCCTCTCCTATAATTCACCCCTCCACTTT
NA,TRBJ1-4,TRBV7-2,NA,CASSLQTGGEKLFF,TGTGCCAGCAGCTTACAGACGGGGGGAGAAAAACTGTTTTTT
NA,TRBJ2-1,TRBV28,TRBD2,CASRGLAGVINEQFF,TGTGCCAGCAGGGGACTAGCGGGAGTAATAAATGAGCAGTTCTTC
NA,TRBJ1-1,TRBV2,TRBD1,CASRVPGGLAFF,TGTGCCAGCAGGGTCCCAGGGGGTTTAGCTTTCTTT
NA,TRBJ2-2,TRBV19,TRBD1,CASRDRVDTGELFF,TGTGCCAGCCGGGACAGGGTCGACACCGGGGAGCTGTTTTTT
NA,TRBJ1-5,TRBV6-5,NA,CASSSTFSQPQHF,TGTGCCAGCAGTTCTACTTTCAGCCAGCCCCAGCATTTT
NA,TRBJ2-2,TRBV7-8,TRBD2,CASSPWTSGSVGELFF,TGTGCCAGCAGCCCATGGACTAGCGGGAGCGTCGGGGAGCTGTTTTTT
NA,TRBJ2-2,TRBV6-5,TRBD1,CATRGQGDTGELFF,TGTGCCACCCGGGGACAGGGAGACACCGGGGAGCTGTTTTTT
NA,TRBJ2-1,TRBV2,NA,CASSDGVEQFF,TGTGCCAGCAGTGACGGGGTTGAGCAGTTCTTC
NA,TRBJ1-5,TRBV2,NA,CASSVEGNQPQHF,TGTGCCAGCAGTGTCGAAGGTAATCAGCCCCAGCATTTT
NA,TRBJ2-3,TRBV5-4,NA,CASTPSNRDTQYF,TGTGCCAGCACCCCAAGCAACAGAGATACGCAGTATTTT
NA,TRBJ2-1,TRBV6-5,TRBD2,CASSSASGGPLNEQFF,TGTGCCAGCAGTTCGGCTAGCGGGGGCCCTCTCAATGAGCAGTTCTTC
NA,TRBJ1-2,TRBV11-2,NA,CASSPNMGSDYGYSF,TGTGCCAGCTCCCCCAATATGGGTTCCGACTATGGCTACTCCTTC
NA,TRBJ2-7,TRBV4-1,NA,CASSQERMGYYEQYF,TGCGCCAGCAGCCAAGAGAGGATGGGGTACTACGAGCAGTACTTC
once,TRBJ2-1,TRBV6-1,TRBD2,CASSESLAGSYNEQFF,TGTGCCAGCAGTGAATCGCTAGCGGGATCCTACAATGAGCAGTTCTTC
NA,TRBJ1-5,TRBV23-1,NA,CASGRGQQHQPQHF,TGCGCCAGCGGAAGGGGACAACAGCATCAGCCCCAGCATTTT